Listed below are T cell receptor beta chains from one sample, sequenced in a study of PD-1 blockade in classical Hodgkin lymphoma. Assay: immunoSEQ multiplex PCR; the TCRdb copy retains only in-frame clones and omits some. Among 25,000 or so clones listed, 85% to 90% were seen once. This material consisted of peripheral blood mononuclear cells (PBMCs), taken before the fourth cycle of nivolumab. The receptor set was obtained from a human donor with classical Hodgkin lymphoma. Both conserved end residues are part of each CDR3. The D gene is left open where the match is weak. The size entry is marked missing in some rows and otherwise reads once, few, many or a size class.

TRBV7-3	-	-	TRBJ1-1	TGTGCCAGCAGCTTAGGGGTGAATGGTGAAGCTTTCTTT	CASSLGVNGEAFF
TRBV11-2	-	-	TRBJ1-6	TGTGCCAGCAGCCTAAGCCAGGGGCCTTTAAATAATTCACCCCTCCACTTT	CASSLSQGPLNNSPLHF
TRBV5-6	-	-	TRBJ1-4	TGTGCCAGCAGCTTGGGGACAACTGCAACAACTAATGAAAAACTGTTTTTT	CASSLGTTATTNEKLFF
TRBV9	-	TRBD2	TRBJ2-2	TGTGCCAGCAGCGTAAACCTAGCGGGAGGGGGGGAGCTGTTTTTT	CASSVNLAGGGELFF
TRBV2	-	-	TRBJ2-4	TGTGCCAGCAGTGAAGCGCTTCGGGGAGGAGGATTCATTCAGTACTTC	CASSEALRGGGFIQYF
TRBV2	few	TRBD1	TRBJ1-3	TGTGCCAGCAGTGGACAGGGAGGACCCGGAAACACCATATATTTT	CASSGQGGPGNTIYF
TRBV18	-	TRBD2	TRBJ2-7	TGTGCCAGCTCACCAACTAGCGGGGGCACCTACGAGCAGTACTTC	CASSPTSGGTYEQYF
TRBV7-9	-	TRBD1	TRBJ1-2	TGTGCCAGCAGCTCGGGACAGGGGACATTCTATGGCTACACCTTC	CASSSGQGTFYGYTF
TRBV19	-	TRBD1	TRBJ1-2	TGTGCCAGTAGCAGCCGGGACAGGGGTAACTATGGCTACACCTTC	CASSSRDRGNYGYTF
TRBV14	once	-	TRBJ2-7	TGTGCCAGCAGCCAAGATCGGGAGAACTACGAGCAGTACTTC	CASSQDRENYEQYF
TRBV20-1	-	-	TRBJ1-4	TGCGGTGCCGGGGGGAATGAAAAACTGTTTTTT	CGAGGNEKLFF
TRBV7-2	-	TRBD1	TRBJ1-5	TGTGCCAGCAGCTTTAGCCCAGGGGGCGTAGGATATAGCAATCAGCCCCAGCATTTT	CASSFSPGGVGYSNQPQHF
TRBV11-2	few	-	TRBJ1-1	TGTGCCAGCAGCTTATTGACAGGCCCGAACACTGAAGCTTTCTTT	CASSLLTGPNTEAFF
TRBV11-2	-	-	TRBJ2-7	TGTGCCAGCAGCCCAGGAAGGGGGGACATTTCTAACGAGCAGTACTTC	CASSPGRGDISNEQYF
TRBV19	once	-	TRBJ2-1	TGTGCCAGTAGCACGTTCTCCTACAATGAGCAGTTCTTC	CASSTFSYNEQFF
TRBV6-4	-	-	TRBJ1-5	TGTGCCAGCAGTGACTCGAGACGGGGCACCTTCAATAGCAATCAGCCCCAGCATTTT	CASSDSRRGTFNSNQPQHF
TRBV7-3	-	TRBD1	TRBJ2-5	TGTGCCAGCGCGACAGGGGTTTGGGGCGAGACCCAGTACTTC	CASATGVWGETQYF
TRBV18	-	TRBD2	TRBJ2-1	TGTGCCAGCTCACCTAGCGGGGCATACAATGAGCAGTTCTTC	CASSPSGAYNEQFF
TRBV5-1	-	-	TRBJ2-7	TGCGCCAGCAGAGCTTTGCAATACGAGCAGTACTTC	CASRALQYEQYF
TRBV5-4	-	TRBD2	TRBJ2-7	TGTGCCAGCAGCTTCCCAGCGGGAGGGCGTTACGAGCAGTACTTC	CASSFPAGGRYEQYF
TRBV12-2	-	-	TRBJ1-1	TGTGCAAGTCGCTTAGCGCGAGTCAGAGAAGCTTTCTTT	CASRLARVREAFF
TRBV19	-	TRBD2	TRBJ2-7	TGTGCCAGCAGTAGCCTAGCGGGAGGTTATACTTACGAGCAGTACTTC	CASSSLAGGYTYEQYF
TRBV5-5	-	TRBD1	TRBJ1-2	TGTGCCAGCAGCCCCTCCGGGACAGAGATTTACTATGGCTACACCTTC	CASSPSGTEIYYGYTF
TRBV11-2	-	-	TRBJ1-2	TGTGCCAGCAGCTTAGACCGACAGAACTATGGCTACACCTTC	CASSLDRQNYGYTF